This TCR beta chain was recovered during a study of PD-1 blockade in classical Hodgkin lymphoma. Turning to the study itself: It was nivolumab at 3 mg/kg, given intravenously every 2 weeks, that patients received.

V was trimmed by 5 bases and J by 1 base, leaving 11 bases between them. Germline CDR1 and CDR2: SGHDN and FVKESK. This CDR3 is built from 14 residues. Measured with immunoSEQ multiplex PCR; TCRdb has only the in-frame clones, and not every one. Of tens of thousands of clones listed, about three quarters are singletons. This clone was seen a handful of times. Time point meaning: cycle 4 day 1 (C4D1), after 6 weeks of nivolumab. With no exception, relapse followed autologous stem cell transplantation in all patients, and brentuximab vedotin exposure varied. The rearrangement joins TRBV14 to TRBJ1-1, with D possibly matching TRBD1 (6 bases). The receptor was derived from a human donor with classical Hodgkin lymphoma. This sample comprised peripheral blood mononuclear cells (PBMCs), obtained before the fourth cycle of nivolumab. The CDR3 DNA sequence: TGTGCCAGCAGCTTTACAGGGCCGAACACTGAAGCTTTCTTT. This encodes CASSFTGPNTEAFF. The variable domain in full, completed from reference TRBV14 and TRBJ1-1, reads EAGVTQFPSHSVIEKGQTVTLRCDPISGHDNLYWYRRVMGKEIKFLLHFVKESKQDESGMPNNRFLAERTGGTYSTLKVQPAELEDSGVYFCASSFTGPNTEAFFGQGTRLTVV.